The present T cell receptor (beta chain) was sequenced within a study of CD8+ T cells in alopecia areata. Background on the study: Patients in the treated group were given tofacitinib by mouth, 5 to 10 mg twice a day. Findings and limits, study-wide: Between patients, shared TCR sequences were less clear than in mice. This was possibly due in part to HLA diversity in the patient population.

In each case, RNA was isolated and then reverse transcribed into cDNA as the sequencing template. Assay used: immunoSEQ multiplex PCR; TCRdb lists only in-frame clones, some missing. The data hold some 150,000 clones, with under 60% observed a single time. This clone has just a few counts. Its antigen is undetermined. V was cut by 0 bases and J by 3 bases, with 15 bases left in between. The germline V gene has CDR1 SGHRS and CDR2 YFSETQ. This CDR3 region has 16 residues. The receptor's source is a human donor with alopecia areata. The chain links TRBV5-1 to TRBJ1-1; D not resolved. The specimen comprised CD8+ T cells sorted from blood, sampled at week 0. The DNA for the CDR3 is TGCGCCAGCAGCTTGGGAGGGAAAAGGGCATACACTGAAGCTTTCTTT. It yields the protein CASSLGGKRAYTEAFF.